The 10 T cell receptor beta chains presented below share a single source sample, sequenced in a study of T cell responses to AZD1222 COVID-19 vaccine. The table came from immunoSEQ multiplex PCR; TCRdb's copy has only in-frame clones and leaves some out. The sample carries 150,000 to 200,000 clones, 93% recorded once. This sample comprised peripheral blood, obtained on day 0 of AZD1222 vaccination. The receptors come from an adult in good health.

The V call is TRBV7-9, the J call TRBJ1-1; D remains unclear. V gave up 1 base and J gave up 8 bases, with 8 bases separating them. Per germline, CDR1 SEHNR and CDR2 FQNEAQ (reference sequence). This CDR3 region has 12 residues. DNA of the CDR3: TGTGCCAGCAGCTTAGGTCAGCAAGAAGCTTTCTTT. This sequence encodes CASSLGQQEAFF.

The chain recombines TRBV19 with TRBJ2-7; D call uncertain. The CDR3 is 14 amino acids. Germline V gene sequence: CDR1 LNHDA, CDR2 SQIVND (reference sequence). Trimming removed 6 bases at V and 3 bases at J, with 15 bases between. The CDR3 DNA sequence: TGTGCCAGTAGGCGCAGCGAGGCCCACTACGAGCAGTACTTC. Translation gives CASRRSEAHYEQYF.

The chain recombines TRBV2 with TRBJ2-5, with 7 nucleotides matching TRBD2. Germline V gives CDR1 SNHLY, CDR2 FYNNEI. V gave up 6 bases and J gave up 4 bases; unmatched junction bases: 11. The CDR3 spans 15 residues. CDR3 sequence: CASRRGGTTTETQYF. The CDR3 nucleotides read TGTGCCAGCAGGAGGGGTGGGACTACGACAGAGACCCAGTACTTC.

The chain has TRBV3-1 (or the pseudogene TRBV3-2) and TRBJ2-5, with D hard to call. The V gene lost 1 base and the J gene lost 5 bases, with 11 bases spanning the gap. This CDR3 spans 14 amino acids. Germline V gives CDR1 LGHDT, CDR2 YNNKEL (reference sequence). CDR3 sequence: CASSQGSVPETQYF. DNA of the CDR3: TGTGCCAGCAGCCAAGGATCAGTTCCTGAGACCCAGTACTTC.

The chain recombines TRBV7-9 with TRBJ2-7, with D possibly called TRBD1 or TRBD2 (5 bases each). The V end was cut by 5 bases, the J end by 3 bases, with 11 bases between. This CDR3 region has 13 residues. CDR1 is SEHNR, CDR2 FQNEAQ, per germline (reference sequence). DNA for the CDR3: TGTGCCAGCAGCGAAGGGACGGACTACGAGCAGTACTTC. Residues: CASSEGTDYEQYF.

The chain links TRBV21-1 to TRBJ1-5; the D call in the table, TRBD1, was not verified against the DNA. TRBV21-1 is a pseudogene. This CDR3 has 17 amino acids. The CDR3 spells CASTQGAQTGCQQPQHF. The CDR3 DNA is TGTGCCAGCACCCAAGGGGCCCAGACAGGGTGTCAACAGCCCCAGCATTTT.

This clone has just a few counts. Other nucleotide sequences from this sample produce the same CDR3. This sequence joins TRBV7-9 and TRBJ1-1, with a weak D call TRBD1 (5 bases). Germline CDR1 SEHNR, CDR2 FQNEAQ (reference sequence). This CDR3 comprises 13 residues. V dropped 3 bases and J dropped 2 bases, with 7 bases sitting between them. As DNA, the CDR3 is TGTGCCAGCAGCTTCGACAGCAACACTGAAGCTTTCTTT. Amino acids: CASSFDSNTEAFF.

The V call is TRBV5-4, the J call TRBJ2-2; 7 bases are a match to TRBD1. The germline V gene has CDR1 SGHNT and CDR2 YYREEE (reference sequence). After removal of 4 bases from V and 7 bases from J, the junction contained 1 base not matched to a gene. The CDR3 spans 12 residues. The CDR3 nucleotides read TGTGCCAGCAGCCGGGACAGCGGGGAGCTGTTTTTT. Translation gives CASSRDSGELFF.

J is TRBJ1-4 and V is TRBV15, with 7 nucleotides matching TRBD1. With 0 bases clipped from V and 6 bases from J, the junction kept 4 bases outside the gene matches. Germline CDR1 and CDR2: LNHNV and YYDKDF (reference sequence). This CDR3 has 15 amino acids. CDR3 region: CATSRDDRVDEKLFF. Written as DNA, the CDR3 is TGTGCCACCAGCAGAGATGACAGGGTGGATGAAAAACTGTTTTTT.

J is TRBJ2-1 and V is TRBV4-1; 12 bases are shared with TRBD2. The CDR3 extends over 17 amino acids. V was pared by 0 bases and J by 7 bases, with 7 bases of the junction left unmatched. From germline, CDR1 is MGHRA and CDR2 YSYEKL. The CDR3 coding sequence is TGCGCCAGCAGCCAAGATCGACTAGCGGGAGTGCGGAATGAGCAGTTCTTC. This encodes CASSQDRLAGVRNEQFF.